One sample yielded the 17 T cell receptor beta chains listed below, sequenced in a study of technical replicates of blood from four donors. Only in-frame clones appear in the TCRdb table, and some are missing; sequencing was by immunoSEQ multiplex PCR. The table records under 85,000 clones, around 94% of them present only once. The sequenced sample was T cells isolated from PBMCs. Source of these receptors: a human donor in good health.

This chain links TRBV4-2 with TRBJ2-1; 10 nucleotides agree with TRBD2. V was clipped by 5 bases and J by 7 bases; unmatched bases: 11. Per the germline V gene, CDR1 is LGHNA and CDR2 is YNFKEQ. The CDR3 is 16 amino acids. The DNA of the CDR3 is TGTGCCAGCAGCATCCTAGCGGGGGCCGAGGGGAATGAGCAGTTCTTC. This sequence encodes CASSILAGAEGNEQFF.

The V call is TRBV4-3, the J call TRBJ2-7, with 9 bases fitting TRBD1. The CDR3 runs 15 residues. The V gene's germline CDR1 is LGHNA and CDR2 YSLEER. Losses at the gene ends were 1 base for V and 2 bases for J; bases not matched to a gene: 3. CDR3 sequence: CASSQVTGGTYEQYF. DNA for the CDR3: TGCGCCAGCAGCCAAGTAACAGGGGGCACCTACGAGCAGTACTTC.

This clone was found once. The rearrangement links TRBV5-4 to TRBJ1-1; D ambiguous. This CDR3 contains 13 residues. Trimming took 4 bases from V and 0 from J, leaving 7 bases between them. Germline CDR1 SGHNT, CDR2 YYREEE (reference sequence). Here the CDR3 reads CASSVEVNTEAFF. CDR3 bases: TGTGCCAGCAGCGTTGAGGTGAACACTGAAGCTTTCTTT.

The chain links TRBV4-1 to TRBJ2-7; D gene uncertain. Between the trimmed V and J ends, which lost 0 bases and 0 bases, there was a span of 18 bases. The CDR3 has 18 amino acids. Germline CDR1 is MGHRA and CDR2 is YSYEKL. The CDR3 here is CASSQDPYDVAISYEQYF. In DNA, the CDR3 is TGCGCCAGCAGCCAAGATCCCTACGACGTAGCAATCTCCTACGAGCAGTACTTC.

The CDR3 DNA reads as TGCAGCGTTAGAGGGGGACTAAAGAACGAGCAGTACTTC. This sequence encodes CSVRGGLKNEQYF. The genes are TRBV29-1 and TRBJ2-7; D is possibly TRBD2 (7 bases). Germline V CDR1 and CDR2: SQVTM, ANQGSEA. The length of the CDR3 is 13 residues. Trimming pared 5 bases from V and 5 bases from J, leaving 16 bases between.

The chain links TRBV9 to TRBJ2-1, with D uncertain. V lost 0 bases to trimming and J lost 10 bases, with 8 bases between them. CDR1 is SGDLS and CDR2 is YYNGEE in the germline V gene. The CDR3 length is 12 residues. As DNA, the CDR3 is TGTGCCAGCAGCGTAGACTTCCGCGAGCAGTTCTTC. This sequence encodes CASSVDFREQFF. Complete variable domain (other parts from reference TRBV9 and TRBJ2-1): DSGVTQTPKHLITATGQRVTLRCSPRSGDLSVYWYQQSLDQGLQFLIQYYNGEERAKGNILERFSAQQFPDLHSELNLSSLELGDSALYFCASSVDFREQFFGPGTRLTVL.

The chain combines TRBV27 with TRBJ1-1, with 9 bases aligning to TRBD1. Germline trimming cut 5 bases from V and 12 bases from J; bases unmatched to any gene: 10. CDR1 and CDR2 from the germline V gene are MNHEY and SMNVEV (reference sequence). The CDR3 is 13 residues long. The CDR3 sequence: CASSKNWGQGPFF. CDR3 coding DNA: TGTGCCAGCAGTAAAAATTGGGGACAGGGACCTTTCTTT.

The chain uses TRBV5-1 and TRBJ2-3; D remains unclear. The CDR3 has 13 amino acids. The V end lost 1 base, the J end lost 1 base, and 4 bases lay between the germline ends. Per germline, CDR1 SGHRS and CDR2 YFSETQ. The CDR3 region is CASSLQGTDTQYF. The DNA for the CDR3 is TGCGCCAGCAGCTTGCAGGGCACAGATACGCAGTATTTT.

This clone showed up just a few times. V gene TRBV29-1 combines with J gene TRBJ1-1, with D uncertain. Germline lookup yields CDR1 SQVTM and CDR2 ANQGSEA. Deletions cut 4 bases from V and 2 bases from J, with 11 bases between. This CDR3 contains 13 residues. Here the CDR3 reads CSVVVPPNTEAFF. The CDR3 nucleotides are TGCAGCGTTGTAGTCCCCCCTAACACTGAAGCTTTCTTT. The whole variable domain, remainder taken from reference TRBV29-1 and TRBJ1-1, is SAVISQKPSRDICQRGTSLTIQCQVDSQVTMMFWYRQQPGQSLTLIATANQGSEATYESGFVIDKFPISRPNLTFSTLTVSNMSPEDSSIYLCSVVVPPNTEAFFGQGTRLTVV.

This clone was seen only once. The chain is built from TRBV28 and TRBJ2-7; D possibly corresponds to TRBD1 (6 bases). Trimming cost V 4 bases and J 0 bases, with 19 bases left between them. The CDR3 sequence is 17 residues long. Germline V gene lookup returns CDR1 MDHEN and CDR2 SYDVKM. The CDR3 loop is CASSSSTGTLSSYEQYF. CDR3 coding DNA: TGTGCCAGCAGTTCGTCTACCGGGACATTAAGCTCCTACGAGCAGTACTTC.

The chain recombines TRBV29-1 with TRBJ1-2; 9 bases are a match to TRBD1. J was trimmed by 6 bases and V by 8 bases; bases with no gene match: 19. CDR1 SQVTM and CDR2 ANQGSEA come from the germline V gene. The CDR3 has 16 amino acids. The DNA for the CDR3 is TGCAGCATTACCAGAGAGGGACAGGGAACAAAGGATGGCTACACCTTC. Its protein product is CSITREGQGTKDGYTF.

This chain joins TRBV21-1 and TRBJ1-2; TRBD1, the table's D call, lacks a check against the DNA. TRBV21-1 is designated a pseudogene. The CDR3 extends over 15 amino acids. CDR3 bases: TGTGCCAGCAGCAAGTTTCCCAGGGGCGATAATGGCTACACCTTC. This encodes CASSKFPRGDNGYTF.

For the CDR3, the DNA is TGTGCCAGCCACAGGGTGGGTGAAAAACTGTTTTTT. Encoded protein: CASHRVGEKLFF. This chain connects TRBV28 to TRBJ1-4; D may be TRBD1 (6 bases). The CDR3 totals 12 residues. V shed 8 bases and J shed 7 bases, with 11 bases lying between them. CDR1 is MDHEN, CDR2 SYDVKM, per germline.

The CDR3 nucleotides are TGTGCCAGCAGCACGACAGGGGATCAGCCCCAGCATTTT. Amino acid sequence: CASSTTGDQPQHF. This rearrangement joins TRBV11-3 to TRBJ1-5; 8 nucleotides agree with TRBD1. Germline V gene sequence: CDR1 SGHNT, CDR2 YENEEA. The CDR3 covers 13 residues. V gave up 5 bases and J gave up 5 bases; unmatched junction bases: 2.

The V and J genes are TRBV5-1 and TRBJ2-3; 7 bases agree with TRBD2. The CDR3 runs 13 residues. From germline, CDR1 is SGHRS and CDR2 YFSETQ. V lost 4 bases and J lost 4; bases outside the gene matches: 3. In DNA, the CDR3 is TGCGCCAGCAGCCTGACTAGCCCAGATACGCAGTATTTT. Its protein product is CASSLTSPDTQYF.

The chain is built from TRBV10-3 and TRBJ2-1; D is ambiguous. The CDR3 extends over 15 amino acids. The germline V and J ends were trimmed by 3 bases and 0 bases, with 9 bases remaining between them. Germline CDR1 is ENHRY and CDR2 is SYGVKD. CDR3 in amino acids: CAISDGLSSYNEQFF. CDR3 DNA sequence: TGTGCCATCAGTGATGGTCTTAGCTCCTACAATGAGCAGTTCTTC.

This clone was seen just once. The J gene is TRBJ1-5, the V gene TRBV15, with D unresolved. The CDR3 covers 13 residues. Trimming left V 3 bases short and J 3 bases short, with 6 bases between. CDR1 is LNHNV and CDR2 is YYDKDF in the germline V gene (reference sequence). CDR3 DNA sequence: TGTGCCACCAGCAGCCTATCCAATCAGCCCCAGCATTTT. It specifies CATSSLSNQPQHF. The variable domain in full, completed from reference TRBV15 and TRBJ1-5, reads DAMVIQNPRYQVTQFGKPVTLSCSQTLNHNVMYWYQQKSSQAPKLLFHYYDKDFNNEADTPDNFQSRRPNTSFCFLDIRSPGLGDTAMYLCATSSLSNQPQHFGDGTRLSIL.